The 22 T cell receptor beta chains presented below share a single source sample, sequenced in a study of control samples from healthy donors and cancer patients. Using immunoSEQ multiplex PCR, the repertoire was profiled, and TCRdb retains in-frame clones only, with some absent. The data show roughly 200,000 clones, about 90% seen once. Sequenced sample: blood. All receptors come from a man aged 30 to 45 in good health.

Here the CDR3 DNA reads TGTGCCTGGAGTACAGACAGAGGACCCCCGAGGAATGAGCAGTTCTTC. It codes for CAWSTDRGPPRNEQFF. This chain uses TRBV30 with TRBJ2-1; TRBD1 might be the D (5 bases). Germline-derived CDR1 and CDR2 are GTSNPN and SVGIG (reference sequence). CDR3 length equals 16 residues. Deletions cut 2 bases from V and 7 bases from J, with 21 bases between.

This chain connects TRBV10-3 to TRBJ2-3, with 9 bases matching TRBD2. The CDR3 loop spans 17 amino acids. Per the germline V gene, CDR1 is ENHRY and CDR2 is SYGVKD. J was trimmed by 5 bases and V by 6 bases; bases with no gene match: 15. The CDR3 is CAISVPDWAGGQDTQYF. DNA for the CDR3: TGTGCCATCAGCGTACCGGATTGGGCGGGGGGGCAAGATACGCAGTATTTT.

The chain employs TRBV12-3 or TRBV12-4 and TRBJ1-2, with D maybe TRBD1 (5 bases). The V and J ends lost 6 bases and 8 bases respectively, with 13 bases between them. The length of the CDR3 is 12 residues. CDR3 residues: CASSLRARGYTF. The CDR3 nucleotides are TGTGCCAGCAGCCTCAGGGCCCGGGGCTACACCTTC.

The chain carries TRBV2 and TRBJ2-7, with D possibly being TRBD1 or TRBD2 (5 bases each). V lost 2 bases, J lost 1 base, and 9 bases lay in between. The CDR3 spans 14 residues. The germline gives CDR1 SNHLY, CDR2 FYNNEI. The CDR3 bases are TGTGCCAGCAGTGAAAGTGGGGGTTCCTACGAGCAGTACTTC. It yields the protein CASSESGGSYEQYF.

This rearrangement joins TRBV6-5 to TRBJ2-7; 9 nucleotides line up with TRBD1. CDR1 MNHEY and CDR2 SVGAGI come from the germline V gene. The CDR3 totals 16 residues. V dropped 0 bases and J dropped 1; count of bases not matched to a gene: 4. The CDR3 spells CASSYSGTGPSYEQYF. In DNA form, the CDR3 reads TGTGCCAGCAGTTACTCCGGGACAGGGCCATCCTACGAGCAGTACTTC.

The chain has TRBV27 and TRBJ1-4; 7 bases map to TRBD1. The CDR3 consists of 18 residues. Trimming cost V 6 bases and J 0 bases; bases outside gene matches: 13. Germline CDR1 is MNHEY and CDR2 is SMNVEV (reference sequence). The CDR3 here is CASRTSARGFTTNEKLFF. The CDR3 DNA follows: TGTGCCAGCAGGACGAGCGCCAGGGGGTTTACAACTAATGAAAAACTGTTTTTT.

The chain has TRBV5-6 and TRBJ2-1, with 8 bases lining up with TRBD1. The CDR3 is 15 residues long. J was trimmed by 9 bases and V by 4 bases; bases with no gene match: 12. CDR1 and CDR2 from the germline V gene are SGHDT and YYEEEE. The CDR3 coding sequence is TGTGCCAGCAGCCGGGACAGGCAAACCCGGGGTGAGCAGTTCTTC. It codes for CASSRDRQTRGEQFF.

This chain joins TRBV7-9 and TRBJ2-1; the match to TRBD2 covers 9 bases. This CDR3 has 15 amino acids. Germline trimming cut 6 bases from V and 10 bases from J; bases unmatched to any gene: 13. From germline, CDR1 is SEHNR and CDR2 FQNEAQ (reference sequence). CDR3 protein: CASSNTGTSFGEQFF. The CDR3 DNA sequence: TGTGCCAGCAGTAATACCGGGACTAGCTTCGGAGAGCAGTTCTTC.

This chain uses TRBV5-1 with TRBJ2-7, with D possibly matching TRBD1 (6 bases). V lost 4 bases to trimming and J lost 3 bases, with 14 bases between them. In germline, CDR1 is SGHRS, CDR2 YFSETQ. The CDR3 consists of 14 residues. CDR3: CASSVSDSHYEQYF. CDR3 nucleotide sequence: TGCGCCAGCAGCGTCTCGGACAGTCACTACGAGCAGTACTTC.

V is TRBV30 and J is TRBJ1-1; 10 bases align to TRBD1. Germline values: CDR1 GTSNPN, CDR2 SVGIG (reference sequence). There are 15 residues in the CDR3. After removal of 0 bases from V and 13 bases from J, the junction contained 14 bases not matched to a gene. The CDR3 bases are TGTGCCTGGAGTGTACCGGGACAGGGGACTCTCTTAGGTTTCTTT. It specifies CAWSVPGQGTLLGFF. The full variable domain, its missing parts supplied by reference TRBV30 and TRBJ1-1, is SQTIHQWPATLVQPVGSPLSLECTVEGTSNPNLYWYRQAAGRGLQLLFYSVGIGQISSEVPQNLSASRPQDRQFILSSKKLLLSDSGFYLCAWSVPGQGTLLGFFGQGTRLTVV.

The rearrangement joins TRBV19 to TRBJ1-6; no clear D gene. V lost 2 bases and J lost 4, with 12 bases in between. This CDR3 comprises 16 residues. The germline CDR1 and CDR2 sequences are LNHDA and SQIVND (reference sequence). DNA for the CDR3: TGTGCCAGTAGTATAAGGGAACCCACGTATAATTCACCCCTCCACTTT. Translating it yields CASSIREPTYNSPLHF.

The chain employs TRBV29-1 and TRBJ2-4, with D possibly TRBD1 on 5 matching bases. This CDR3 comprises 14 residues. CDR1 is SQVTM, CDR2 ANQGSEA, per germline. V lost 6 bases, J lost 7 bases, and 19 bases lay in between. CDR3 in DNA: TGCAGCGTCTCTGGCAGGGAAAGGTTGAACATTCAGTACTTC. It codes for CSVSGRERLNIQYF.

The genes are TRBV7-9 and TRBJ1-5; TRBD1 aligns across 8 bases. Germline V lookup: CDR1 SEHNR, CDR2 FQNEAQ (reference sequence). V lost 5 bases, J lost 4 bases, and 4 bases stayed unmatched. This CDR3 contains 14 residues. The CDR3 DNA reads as TGTGCCAGCAGCGCCAGGGGGCAGAATCAGCCCCAGCATTTT. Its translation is CASSARGQNQPQHF.

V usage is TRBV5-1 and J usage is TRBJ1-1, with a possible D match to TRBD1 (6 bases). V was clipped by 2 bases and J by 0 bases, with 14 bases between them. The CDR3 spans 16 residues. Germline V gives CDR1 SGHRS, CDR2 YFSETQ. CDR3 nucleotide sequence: TGCGCCAGCAGCTTTGGGGGGGCGATGGTGAACACTGAAGCTTTCTTT. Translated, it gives CASSFGGAMVNTEAFF.

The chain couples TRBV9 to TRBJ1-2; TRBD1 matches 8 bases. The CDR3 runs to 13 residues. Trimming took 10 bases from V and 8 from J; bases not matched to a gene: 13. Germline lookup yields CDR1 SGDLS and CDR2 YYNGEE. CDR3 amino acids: CASTSDRALGYTF. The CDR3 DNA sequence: TGTGCCTCTACATCGGACAGGGCGCTGGGCTACACCTTC.

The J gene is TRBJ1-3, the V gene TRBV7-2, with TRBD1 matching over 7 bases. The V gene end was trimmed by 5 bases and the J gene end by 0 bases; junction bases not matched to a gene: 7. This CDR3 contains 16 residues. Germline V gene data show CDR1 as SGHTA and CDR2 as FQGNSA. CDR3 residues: CASSRRGQSSGNTIYF. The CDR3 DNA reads TGTGCCAGCAGCCGCAGGGGACAGTCCTCTGGAAACACCATATATTTT.

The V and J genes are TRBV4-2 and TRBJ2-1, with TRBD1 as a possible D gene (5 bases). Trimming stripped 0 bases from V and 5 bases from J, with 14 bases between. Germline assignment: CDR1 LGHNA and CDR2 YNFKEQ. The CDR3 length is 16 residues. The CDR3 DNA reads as TGTGCCAGCAGCCAAGAAGGGATCAGGGTTGACAATGAGCAGTTCTTC. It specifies CASSQEGIRVDNEQFF.

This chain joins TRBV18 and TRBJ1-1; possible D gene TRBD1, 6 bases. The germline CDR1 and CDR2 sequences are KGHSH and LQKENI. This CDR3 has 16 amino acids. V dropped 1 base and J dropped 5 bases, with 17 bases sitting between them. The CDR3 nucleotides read TGTGCCAGCTCACCACTAAAGACAGGAGGGACGACTGAAGCTTTCTTT. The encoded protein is CASSPLKTGGTTEAFF.

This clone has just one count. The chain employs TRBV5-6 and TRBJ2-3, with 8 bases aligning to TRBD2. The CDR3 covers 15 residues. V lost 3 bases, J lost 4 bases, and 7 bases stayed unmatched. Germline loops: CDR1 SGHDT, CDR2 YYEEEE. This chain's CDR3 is CASSYNGGASDTQYF. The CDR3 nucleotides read TGTGCCAGCAGCTACAACGGGGGGGCCTCAGATACGCAGTATTTT.

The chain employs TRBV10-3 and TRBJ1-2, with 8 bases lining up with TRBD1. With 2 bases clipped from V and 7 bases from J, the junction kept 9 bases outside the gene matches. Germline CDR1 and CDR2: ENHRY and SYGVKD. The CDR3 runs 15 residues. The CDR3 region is CAISEGQGLPIGYTF. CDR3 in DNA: TGTGCCATCAGTGAGGGACAGGGACTACCTATTGGCTACACCTTC.

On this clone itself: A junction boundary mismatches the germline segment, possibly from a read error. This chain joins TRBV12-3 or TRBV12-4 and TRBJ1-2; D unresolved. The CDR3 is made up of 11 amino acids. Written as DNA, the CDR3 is TGCGCCACTGGACCCGGCTCTGGCTACACCTTC. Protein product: CATGPGSGYTF.

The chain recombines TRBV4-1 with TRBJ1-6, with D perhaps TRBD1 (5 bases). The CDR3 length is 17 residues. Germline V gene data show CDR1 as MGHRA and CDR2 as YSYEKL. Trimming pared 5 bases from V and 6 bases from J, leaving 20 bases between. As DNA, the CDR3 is TGCGCCAGCAGCTCCCGAGAACTCCCGGGACTTAATTCACCCCTCCACTTT. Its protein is CASSSRELPGLNSPLHF.